Each of the 15 T cell receptor beta chains below was sequenced from the same sample in a study of shared clonotypes between healthy human individuals (dated by TCRdb to 2018 to 2020). Receptor amplification or capture employed the immunoSEQ multiplex PCR assay. Not all clones reach the TCRdb copy of this immuneACCESS table, which keeps in-frame sequences only. Checked studies attribute under half of the gap to unresolved V genes and leave the rest unexplained. This sample comprises some 380,000 clones, 90% to 97% of them detected only once. The biggest ten clones account for around 0.29% of the sample. Sample: memory CD8+ T cells sorted from blood. The cell subset or site label corresponds to: CD45RO+ cells pooled with CCR7-negative TemRA cells. All receptors come from a man in his thirties or forties in good health.

The chain links TRBV10-2 to TRBJ2-1; D could derive from TRBD1 or TRBD2 (6 bases each). Trimming took 7 bases from V and 5 from J, leaving 18 bases between them. The CDR3 has 15 amino acids. Per the germline V gene, CDR1 is WSHSY and CDR2 is SAAADI. CDR3 DNA sequence: TGCGCCAGCAAGGAGGGGACACCTCCTGACAATGAGCAGTTCTTC. This sequence encodes CASKEGTPPDNEQFF.

The chain employs TRBV5-1 and TRBJ2-5, with 8 bases aligning to TRBD1. V trimming: 0 bases; J trimming: 4 bases; junction bases outside the gene matches: 2. The germline CDR1 and CDR2 sequences are SGHRS and YFSETQ. This CDR3 region has 14 residues. The DNA for the CDR3 is TGCGCCAGCAGCTTGGAGACAGGGGCAGAGACCCAGTACTTC. This translates into CASSLETGAETQYF.

The rearrangement joins TRBV28 to TRBJ2-1; 11 bases are a match to TRBD2. This CDR3 contains 13 residues. Trimming at V came to 8 bases and at J to 7 bases, leaving 4 bases not matched to a gene. Germline CDR1 and CDR2: MDHEN and SYDVKM. The CDR3 here is CASRTSGWNEQFF. The CDR3 DNA sequence: TGTGCCAGCCGGACTAGCGGGTGGAATGAGCAGTTCTTC.

The chain recombines TRBV7-8 with TRBJ2-2; 8 positions agree with TRBD1. Unmatched junction bases numbered 8, after V lost 6 bases and J lost 8 bases. The germline V gene encodes CDR1 SGHVS and CDR2 FQNEAQ. The CDR3 contains 14 residues. The CDR3 is CASRTYRGMGELFF. The DNA for the CDR3 is TGTGCCAGCAGGACATACAGGGGGATGGGGGAGCTGTTTTTT. The full variable domain, rest sourced from reference TRBV7-8 and TRBJ2-2, is GAGVSQSPRYKVAKRGQDVALRCDPISGHVSLFWYQQALGQGPEFLTYFQNEAQLDKSGLPSDRFFAERPEGSVSTLKIQRTQQEDSAVYLCASRTYRGMGELFFGEGSRLTVL.

The V and J genes are TRBV10-3 and TRBJ2-2; TRBD2 aligns across 8 bases. CDR1 and CDR2 (germline): ENHRY, SYGVKD. The CDR3 is made up of 13 amino acids. With 7 bases clipped from V and 6 bases from J, the junction kept 4 bases outside the gene matches. CDR3 sequence: CAIMGLGSGELFF. The CDR3 DNA is TGTGCCATCATGGGACTAGGGTCCGGGGAGCTGTTTTTT.

This chain connects TRBV5-4 to TRBJ2-1; TRBD2 matches 8 bases. This CDR3 contains 16 residues. J was trimmed by 0 bases and V by 4 bases; bases with no gene match: 6. The germline V gene encodes CDR1 SGHNT and CDR2 YYREEE (reference sequence). As DNA, the CDR3 is TGTGCCAGCAGCGCGAGCGGGAGCCCCTCCTACAATGAGCAGTTCTTC. It codes for CASSASGSPSYNEQFF.

The V gene is TRBV10-3, the J gene TRBJ2-1; D call uncertain. Germline CDR1 reads ENHRY; CDR2 reads SYGVKD. The CDR3 length is 11 residues. The CDR3 DNA follows: TGTGCATCACGGAAGGACAATGAGCAGTTCTTC. This sequence encodes CASRKDNEQFF.

This chain joins TRBV19 and TRBJ2-4; 7 nucleotides match TRBD1. Germline lookup yields CDR1 LNHDA and CDR2 SQIVND (reference sequence). The CDR3 sequence is 16 residues long. Trimming cost V 5 bases and J 0 bases; bases outside gene matches: 7. CDR3 in DNA: TGTGCCAGTAGTTTTGGGGACAGCATAGCCAAAAACATTCAGTACTTC. As protein: CASSFGDSIAKNIQYF.

This chain uses TRBV9 with TRBJ2-1; the D gene is possibly TRBD1 (6 bases). V lost 3 bases and J 7 bases, leaving 14 bases between the germline ends. CDR1 and CDR2 from the germline V gene are SGDLS and YYNGEE. This CDR3 spans 14 amino acids. CDR3 DNA: TGTGCCAGCAGCGACAGGGAAATTAAGAATGAGCAGTTCTTC. The encoded protein is CASSDREIKNEQFF.

This clone was seen just once. This rearrangement joins TRBV15 to TRBJ2-7, with 8 bases fitting TRBD2. The CDR3 is 15 amino acids. V shed 5 bases, J shed 5 bases, and the junction held 11 bases outside the gene matches. Per the germline V gene, CDR1 is LNHNV and CDR2 is YYDKDF (reference sequence). The CDR3, as DNA: TGTGCCACCAGCCGGGAGGGGACTAGACGCAACGAGCAGTACTTC. It translates to CATSREGTRRNEQYF.

The chain links TRBV5-1 to TRBJ2-2; D might be TRBD2 (5 bases). Germline-derived CDR1 and CDR2 are SGHRS and YFSETQ. The CDR3 length is 14 residues. Between the trimmed V and J ends, which lost 0 bases and 8 bases, there was a span of 11 bases. The CDR3 loop is CASSLAAGVGELFF. DNA of the CDR3: TGCGCCAGCAGCTTGGCCGCCGGGGTTGGGGAGCTGTTTTTT.

The chain joins TRBV18 to TRBJ1-1, with 8 nucleotides matching TRBD1. J was trimmed by 3 bases and V by 6 bases; bases with no gene match: 6. The CDR3 runs 14 residues. Germline CDR1 reads KGHSH; CDR2 reads LQKENI. This CDR3 reads CASSPYRGDTEAFF. Here the CDR3 DNA reads TGTGCCAGCTCGCCGTACAGGGGGGACACTGAAGCTTTCTTT.

The chain recombines TRBV7-9 with TRBJ1-1, with D maybe TRBD1 (5 bases). The germline V gene encodes CDR1 SEHNR and CDR2 FQNEAQ (reference sequence). This CDR3 is 13 amino acids long. The V end lost 5 bases, the J end lost 9 bases, and 16 bases lay between the germline ends. The CDR3 protein is CASSQRWAGQAFF. The CDR3 region has the DNA TGTGCCAGCAGCCAGCGGTGGGCAGGGCAAGCTTTCTTT.

Here the CDR3 reads CSVYLTSGRFEQYF. The CDR3 DNA follows: TGCAGCGTCTACCTCACTAGTGGGAGATTCGAGCAGTACTTC. J is TRBJ2-7 and V is TRBV29-1; maybe TRBD2 (5 bases). The CDR3 consists of 14 residues. Trimming left V 6 bases short and J 6 bases short, with 21 bases between. The germline V gene has CDR1 SQVTM and CDR2 ANQGSEA.

This chain joins TRBV7-9 and TRBJ2-5; D may be TRBD1 (6 bases). The CDR3 runs 16 residues. Germline V gives CDR1 SEHNR, CDR2 FQNEAQ (reference sequence). Trimming removed 0 bases at V and 2 bases at J, with 13 bases between. The CDR3 spells CASSLARTALQETQYF. CDR3 DNA: TGTGCCAGCAGCTTAGCCCGGACAGCCTTACAAGAGACCCAGTACTTC.